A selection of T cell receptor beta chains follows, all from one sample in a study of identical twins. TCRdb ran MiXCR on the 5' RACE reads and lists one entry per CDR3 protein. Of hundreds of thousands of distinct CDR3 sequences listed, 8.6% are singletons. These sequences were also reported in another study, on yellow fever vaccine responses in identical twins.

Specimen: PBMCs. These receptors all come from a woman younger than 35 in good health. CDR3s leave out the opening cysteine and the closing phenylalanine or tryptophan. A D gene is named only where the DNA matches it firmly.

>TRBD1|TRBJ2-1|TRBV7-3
ASSWDRGYEQF
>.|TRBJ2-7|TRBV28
ASSLPPLYEQY
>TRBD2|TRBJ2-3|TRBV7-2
ASSLGAGGVQY
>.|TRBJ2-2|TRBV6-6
ASRDRRIGELF
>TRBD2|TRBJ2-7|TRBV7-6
ASSPTRGTNLEQY
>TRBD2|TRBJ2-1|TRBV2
ASSGVAWWREGLANEQF
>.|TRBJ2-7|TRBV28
ASSLFGSGNEQY
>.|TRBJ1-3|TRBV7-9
ASSFLRAPGNTIY
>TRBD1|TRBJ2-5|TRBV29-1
SVEPQGASGTQY
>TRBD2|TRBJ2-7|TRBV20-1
CASPHPSREFTYEQY
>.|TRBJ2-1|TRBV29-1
SVASAGNEQF
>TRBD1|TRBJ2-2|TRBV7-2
ASNPTGAGRTGELF
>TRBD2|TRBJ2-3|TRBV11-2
ASSLAGDLDTQY
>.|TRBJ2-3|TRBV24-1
ATSDKDPRNTDTQY
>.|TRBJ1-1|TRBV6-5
ASSYSSFGRYEAF
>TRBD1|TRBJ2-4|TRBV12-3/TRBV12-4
ASSSGQGMGHIQY
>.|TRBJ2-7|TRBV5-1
ASSLDGGSYEQY
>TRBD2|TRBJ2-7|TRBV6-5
ASSYRSRESSYEQY
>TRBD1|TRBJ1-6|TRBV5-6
ASSLGGQGASPLH
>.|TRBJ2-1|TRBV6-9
ASSYPSTGFTYNEQF
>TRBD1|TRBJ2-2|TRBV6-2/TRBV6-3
ASSRRTGNTGELF
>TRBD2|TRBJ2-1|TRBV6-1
ASTGTSGHNEQF
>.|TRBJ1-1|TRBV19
ATKGDTEAF
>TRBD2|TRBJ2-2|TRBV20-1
SARRRDYPTGELF
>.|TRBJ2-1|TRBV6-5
ASSYSKSSVSYNEQF
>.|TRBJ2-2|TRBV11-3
ASKHSGDTGELF
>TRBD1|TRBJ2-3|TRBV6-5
ASSYSFTGVVTDTQY
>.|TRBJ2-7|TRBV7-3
ASSPRGDSSHEQY
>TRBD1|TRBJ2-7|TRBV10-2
ASSDGTGNHEQY
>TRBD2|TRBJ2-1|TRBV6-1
ASRSTLAGFEQF
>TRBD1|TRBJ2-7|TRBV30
AWKKTGGSSYEQY
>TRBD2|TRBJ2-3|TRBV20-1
SASRLAGGLTDTQY
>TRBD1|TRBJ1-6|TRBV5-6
ASSLEQGARNSPLH
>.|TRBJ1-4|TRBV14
ASSPGVKGEKLF
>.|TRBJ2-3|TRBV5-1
ASSLGAEDTQY
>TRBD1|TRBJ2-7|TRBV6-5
ASSSPRTGLYEQY
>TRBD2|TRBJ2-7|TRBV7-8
ASSSFPGGSSYEQY
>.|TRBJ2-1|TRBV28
ASSSSSGNYNEQF
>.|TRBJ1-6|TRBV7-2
ASSSAALGGGNSPLH
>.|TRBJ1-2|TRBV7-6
ASSLEMGGDQDGYT
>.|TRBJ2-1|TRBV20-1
SARGLDNEQF
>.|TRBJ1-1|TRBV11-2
ASSLDVWGRGTEAF
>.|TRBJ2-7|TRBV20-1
SAGWTEQY
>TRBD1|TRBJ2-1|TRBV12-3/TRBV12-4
ASSRTGNEQF
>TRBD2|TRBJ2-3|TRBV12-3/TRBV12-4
ASSPSGGMIYTQY
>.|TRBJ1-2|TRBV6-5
ASSSLLGEAGYT
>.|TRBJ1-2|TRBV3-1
ASSQEVRWNYGYT
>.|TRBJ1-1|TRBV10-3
AIDDPGRLNTEAF
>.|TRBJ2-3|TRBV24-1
ATSDYGTSTDTQY
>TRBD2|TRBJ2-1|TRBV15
ATNPKLLTSGSFRREQF
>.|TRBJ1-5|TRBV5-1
ASRLGVGDQPQH
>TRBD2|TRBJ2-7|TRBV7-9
ASRGGMAYEQY
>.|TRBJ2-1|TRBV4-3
ASSQDRAGAAYNEQF
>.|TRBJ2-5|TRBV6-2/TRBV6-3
ASSSPGKYQETQY